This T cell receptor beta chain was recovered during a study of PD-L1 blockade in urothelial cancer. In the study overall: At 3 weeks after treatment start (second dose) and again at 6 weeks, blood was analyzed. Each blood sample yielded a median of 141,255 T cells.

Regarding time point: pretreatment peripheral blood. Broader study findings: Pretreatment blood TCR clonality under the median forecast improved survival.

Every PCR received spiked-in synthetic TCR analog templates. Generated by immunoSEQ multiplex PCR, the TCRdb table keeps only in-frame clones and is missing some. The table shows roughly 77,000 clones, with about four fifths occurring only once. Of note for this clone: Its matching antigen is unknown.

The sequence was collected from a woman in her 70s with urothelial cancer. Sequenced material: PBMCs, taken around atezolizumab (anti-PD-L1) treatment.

The CDR3 is CASSSLAEETQYF. The CDR3 DNA is TGTGCCAGCAGCTCACTAGCGGAAGAGACCCAGTACTTC. The chain carries TRBV7-2 and TRBJ2-5, with TRBD2 matching 8 bases. With 4 bases clipped from V and 3 bases from J, the junction kept 1 base outside the gene matches. From germline, CDR1 is SGHTA and CDR2 FQGNSA. The length of the CDR3 is 13 residues.